The 7 T cell receptor beta chains presented below share a single source sample, sequenced in a study of identical twins' blood T cells. From the 5' RACE reads, TCRdb called clonotypes with MiXCR, one entry per CDR3 protein. Counted here are 400,000 or so distinct CDR3 sequences, approximately 30% occurring once; the ten biggest clones make up about 6%. The sequencing sample was made of PBMCs. These receptors were taken from a woman between 18 and 55 years old in good health.

This clonotype was counted a few times. V gene TRBV11-2 combines with J gene TRBJ2-4, with D unresolved. The CDR3 runs to 13 residues. Trimming took 0 bases from V and 9 from J, leaving 9 bases between them. CDR1 is SGHAT and CDR2 is FQNNGV in the germline V gene. CDR3 region: CASSLDTLGIQYF. The CDR3 DNA follows: TGTGCCAGCAGCTTAGATACTTTGGGCATTCAGTACTTC.

The CDR3 DNA reads as TGCAGTGCAGGACAGGGAGCTGGAAACACCATATATTTT. It encodes CSAGQGAGNTIYF. This chain joins TRBV20-1 and TRBJ1-3; 8 nucleotides agree with TRBD1. This CDR3 has 13 residues. The V gene's germline CDR1 is DFQATT and CDR2 SNEGSKA (reference sequence). Trimming took 6 bases from V and 2 from J; bases not matched to a gene: 3.

Many counts were recorded for this clonotype. The gene calls are TRBV20-1 and TRBJ1-1, with D tentatively TRBD1 (6 bases). Trimming left V 6 bases short and J 1 base short, with 12 bases between. This CDR3 has 13 residues. Germline CDR1 reads DFQATT; CDR2 reads SNEGSKA (reference sequence). The DNA for the CDR3 is TGCAGTGCAACCGGACAGAGGAACACTGAAGCTTTCTTT. It encodes CSATGQRNTEAFF.

Only a few counts were recorded for this clonotype. The chain joins TRBV27 to TRBJ2-2; TRBD1 agrees at 9 bases. Per germline, CDR1 MNHEY and CDR2 SMNVEV (reference sequence). The junction had 12 bases not matched to a gene; V was cut back by 6 bases and J by 10 bases. There are 15 residues in the CDR3. The CDR3 loop reads CASSYPTTGGKELFF. CDR3 DNA sequence: TGTGCCAGCAGCTACCCTACAACAGGGGGCAAGGAGCTGTTTTTT.

The chain employs TRBV5-6 and TRBJ2-5; D unclear. V was shortened by 3 bases and J by 5 bases, with 8 bases between the two germline ends. Germline V lookup: CDR1 SGHDT, CDR2 YYEEEE. CDR3 size: 12 residues. Written as DNA, the CDR3 is TGTGCCAGCAGCTACTATGAGGAGACCCAGTACTTC. This translates into CASSYYEETQYF.

The V gene is TRBV12-3 or TRBV12-4, the J gene TRBJ1-6; no definite D call. Trimming cost V 1 base and J 14 bases, with 15 bases left between them. This CDR3 has 14 amino acids. Here the CDR3 reads CASSLDLDGVTLHF. CDR3 DNA: TGTGCCAGCAGTTTAGACTTAGACGGCGTTACCCTCCACTTT.

Turning to this clonotype: A read error may explain this, as a much larger clone is one base away. The V gene is TRBV7-2, the J gene TRBJ2-7, with D perhaps matching TRBD2 (5 bases). The CDR3 loop spans 15 amino acids. Looked up from germline, CDR1 is SGHTA and CDR2 is FQGNSA. For the CDR3, the DNA is TGTGCCAGCAGCTTAGAGATAGCGTCAACCTACGGGCAGTACTTC. Its translation is CASSLEIASTYGQYF.